This T cell receptor beta chain was identified during a study of CD8+CD57+ T cells in acquired aplastic anemia. The overall study: Sorted CD4+ and CD8+ cells yielded DNA averaging roughly 3.3 ug. Findings and caveats of the study: Controls and patients did not differ significantly in CD8+ Simpson's diversity. Sharing between patients and controls was observed for twenty-nine CD8+ CDR3 sequences.

This clonotype was picked up many times. Antigen: not known. Genomic DNA templated the TCR beta VDJ and CDR3 profiling. Each CDR3 protein is one row after TCRdb ran MiXCR on the reads. The data contain 300,000 or so distinct CDR3 sequences, about 56% of them singletons. The germline gives CDR1 SGHRS, CDR2 YFSETQ. V was pared by 3 bases and J by 4 bases, with 20 bases between. This CDR3 contains 16 residues. This receptor was identified in a human donor with severe aplastic anemia or a healthy control (not recorded which). The material sequenced was sorted CD4+, CD8+, or CD8+CD57+ T cells (not recorded which) from PBMCs. The chain employs TRBV5-1 and TRBJ2-7; TRBD1 or TRBD2 may be the D gene (6 bases each). The CDR3 spells CASSSGDLTGTYEQYF. The CDR3 region has the DNA TGCGCCAGCAGCTCAGGGGACTTGACCGGGACGTACGAGCAGTACTTC.